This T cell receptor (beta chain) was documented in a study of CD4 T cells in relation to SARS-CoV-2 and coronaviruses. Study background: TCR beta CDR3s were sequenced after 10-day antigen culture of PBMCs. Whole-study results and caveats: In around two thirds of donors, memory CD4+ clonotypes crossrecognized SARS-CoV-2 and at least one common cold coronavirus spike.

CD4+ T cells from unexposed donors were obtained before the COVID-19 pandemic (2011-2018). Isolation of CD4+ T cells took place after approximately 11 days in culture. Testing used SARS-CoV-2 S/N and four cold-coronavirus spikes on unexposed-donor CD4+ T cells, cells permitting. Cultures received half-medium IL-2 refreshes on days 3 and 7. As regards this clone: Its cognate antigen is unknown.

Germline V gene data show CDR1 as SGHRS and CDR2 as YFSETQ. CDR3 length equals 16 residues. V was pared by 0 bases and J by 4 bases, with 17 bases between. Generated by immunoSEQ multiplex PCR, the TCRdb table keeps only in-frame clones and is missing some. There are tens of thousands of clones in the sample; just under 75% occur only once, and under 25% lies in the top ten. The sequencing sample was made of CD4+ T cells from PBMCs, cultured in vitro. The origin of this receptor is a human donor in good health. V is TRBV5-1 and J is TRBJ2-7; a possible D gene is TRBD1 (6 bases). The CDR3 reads CASSLGTGRITYEQYF. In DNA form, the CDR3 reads TGCGCCAGCAGCTTGGGAACAGGGAGAATAACGTACGAGCAGTACTTC.